This T cell receptor beta chain was recovered during a study of blood T cell repertoires in COVID-19. The CDR3 runs to 15 residues. Germline lookup yields CDR1 SEHNR and CDR2 FQNEAQ (reference sequence). The V and J ends lost 4 bases and 0 bases respectively, with 10 bases between them. Original processing notes: Estimates of nucleated cell counts were drawn from the amplification of reference gene primers. Here immunoSEQ multiplex PCR was the method, and the copy in TCRdb shows in-frame clones only, minus some. That table supplies the V and J calls and clone size; D and trimming were determined from the DNA. The sample includes tens of thousands of clones, 82% of them seen just once.

This rearrangement joins TRBV7-9 to TRBJ1-3; D perhaps matches TRBD1 (5 bases). The receptor was derived from a human donor in a cohort sampled during active COVID-19. Input material: peripheral blood. The CDR3 DNA follows: TGTGCCAGCAGCTCACAGGCTTACTCTGGAAACACCATATATTTT. Amino acids: CASSSQAYSGNTIYF. Supplemented by reference TRBV7-9 and TRBJ1-3, the full variable domain reads DTGVSQNPRHKITKRGQNVTFRCDPISEHNRLYWYRQTLGQGPEFLTYFQNEAQLEKSRLLSDRFSAERPKGSFSTLEIQRTEQGDSAMYLCASSSQAYSGNTIYFGEGSWLTVV.